Shown below are 30 T cell receptor beta chains from a single sample sequenced in a study of TET2 disruption in CD19-targeted CAR T cells (dated by TCRdb to the late 2010s). The treatment or condition label on this specimen signifies: autologous CTL019 cells: CD19 CAR with 4-1BB and CD3 zeta domains. Receptor amplification or capture employed the immunoSEQ multiplex PCR assay. The clones in this table, taken by TCRdb from immuneACCESS, are in-frame only. Not every clone is retained; where verified, under half of the shortfall comes from an unresolved V gene, and the cause of the rest is unknown. The sample's table covers approximately 27,000 clones. The ten top clones hold approximately 1.8% of the sample. No antigens are known for them. The sequences come from CD8- CAR+ T cells sorted from cultured blood T cells, collected for CD19 CAR T cell therapy. The cell subset or site label for this specimen denotes: CD8-negative CAR-positive T cells from the infusion product. These receptors all stem from a man between 65 and 85 years old with chronic lymphocytic leukemia.

On this clone itself: The observed sequence ends 3 residues before the CDR3 terminus, with the missing tail filled in from the germline J gene. The chain has TRBV28 and TRBJ2-3, with D possibly TRBD2 on 6 matching bases. Trimming stripped 5 bases from V and 6 bases from J, with 9 bases between. In germline, CDR1 is MDHEN, CDR2 SYDVKM. The CDR3 has 12 amino acids. The CDR3 bases that were read are TGTGCCAGCAGTCCCCGGGGGGATACG. It codes for CASSPRGDT. The whole CDR3 protein is CASSPRGDTQYF.

For this clone: The CDR3 is cut off 3 residues early in the read; its end comes from the germline J gene. The chain carries TRBV5-1 and TRBJ1-1, with a tentative D call TRBD1 (5 bases). Germline V gene sequence: CDR1 SGHRS, CDR2 YFSETQ. The CDR3 consists of 13 residues. Trimming pared 5 bases from V and 3 bases from J, leaving 11 bases between. The CDR3 loop is CASRFWGDTEAFF. CDR3 bases read: TGCGCCAGCAGATTTTGGGGGGACACTGAA.

Of note for this clone: The read ends 3 residues before the CDR3 terminus; that terminus is restored from the germline J gene. The genes are TRBV10-3 and TRBJ2-2; 14 nucleotides align to TRBD2. Germline values: CDR1 ENHRY, CDR2 SYGVKD. Trimming at V came to 6 bases and at J to 1 base, leaving 1 base not matched to a gene. This CDR3 has 16 amino acids. CDR3 protein: CAIRGTSGRNTGELFF. The DNA read from the CDR3 is TGTGCCATCAGGGGGACTAGCGGGAGGAACACCGGGGAG.

A word on this clone: Sequencing ends 3 residues short of the CDR3 end; the germline J gene provides the rest. J is TRBJ2-4 and V is TRBV19; 8 nucleotides line up with TRBD1. Germline V gene sequence: CDR1 LNHDA, CDR2 SQIVND (reference sequence). The CDR3 has 16 amino acids. The CDR3 region is CASTRQGSRGNQPQYF. The covered CDR3 bases are TGTGCCAGCACTCGACAGGGGAGTCGGGGCAATCAGCCT. Full variable domain (remainder filled in from reference TRBV19 and TRBJ2-4): DGGITQSPKYLFRKEGQNVTLSCEQNLNHDAMYWYRQDPGQGLRLIYYSQIVNDFQKGDIAEGYSVSREKKESFPLTVTSAQKNPTAFYLCASTRQGSRGNQPQYFGAGTRLSVL.

Concerning this clone itself: The read falls 3 residues short of the CDR3 end, and the missing part is taken from the germline J gene. The chain carries TRBV9 and TRBJ1-2, with D unresolved. Trimming removed 0 bases from V and 0 bases from J, with 9 bases in between. Germline V gene data show CDR1 as SGDLS and CDR2 as YYNGEE. The CDR3 runs 15 residues. The CDR3: CASSVGSEANYGYTF. The covered CDR3 bases are TGTGCCAGCAGCGTAGGCTCAGAAGCTAACTATGGC.

About this clone: The read comes to an end 3 residues before the CDR3 does, leaving the germline J gene to fill in the end. The rearrangement links TRBV20-1 to TRBJ1-5, with D uncertain. The CDR3 is 14 amino acids. Trimming pared 0 bases from V and 7 bases from J, leaving 13 bases between. CDR1 is DFQATT and CDR2 is SNEGSKA in the germline V gene (reference sequence). CDR3 protein: CSARDLTLGQPQHF. CDR3 DNA (partial): TGCAGTGCTAGAGATCTGACATTAGGGCAGCCC.

As concerns this clone: The read ends 3 residues shy of where the CDR3 ends; the end is completed using the germline J gene. This chain links TRBV2 with TRBJ2-3, with 10 nucleotides matching TRBD1. Trimming cost V 5 bases and J 5 bases; bases outside gene matches: 10. Germline CDR1 and CDR2: SNHLY and FYNNEI. The CDR3 is 16 residues long. The DNA read from the CDR3 is TGTGCCAGCAGTCGGGACAGGGGTATGCGGGGAGATACG. Translating it yields CASSRDRGMRGDT. The complete CDR3 reads CASSRDRGMRGDTQYF.

As to this clone: With the read ending 3 residues before the CDR3 end, the germline J gene is used to fill in that end. The chain links TRBV5-1 to TRBJ2-5; tentatively, D is TRBD1 (6 bases). Germline V gives CDR1 SGHRS, CDR2 YFSETQ. CDR3 length equals 13 residues. Trimming shortened V by 4 bases and J by 5 bases, and 12 bases separated the two germline ends. The sequenced CDR3 bases are TGCGCCAGCAGCGTACAGGGATCGGAGACC. Translated, it gives CASSVQGSET. In full, the CDR3 reads CASSVQGSETQYF.

Concerning this clone itself: The read gets to within 3 residues of the CDR3 end, and the germline J gene fills in the rest. The rearrangement joins TRBV19 to TRBJ1-5; 10 bases align to TRBD1. CDR1 LNHDA and CDR2 SQIVND come from the germline V gene (reference sequence). This CDR3 spans 13 amino acids. V lost 6 bases, J lost 6 bases, and 2 bases stayed unmatched. The CDR3 bases that were read are TGTGCCAGTAGGGGACAGGGGAGTCAGCCC. It encodes CASRGQGSQP. The CDR3, in full, reads CASRGQGSQPQHF.

As regards this clone: The CDR3 end is not reached by the read, which stops 3 residues before it; the germline J gene fills it in. This rearrangement joins TRBV18 to TRBJ2-4; tentatively, D is TRBD2 (6 bases). Germline V CDR1 and CDR2: KGHSH, LQKENI. The CDR3 is made up of 16 amino acids. CDR3 sequence: CASSPYDSSTGETQYF. The sequenced CDR3 bases are TGTGCCAGCTCACCTTACGACTCTTCAACGGGGGAGACT.

About this clone itself: The read comes to an end 3 residues before the CDR3 does, leaving the germline J gene to fill in the end. J is TRBJ1-2 and V is TRBV18; 9 bases fit TRBD1. Per germline, CDR1 KGHSH and CDR2 LQKENI. CDR3 length: 16 residues. The CDR3 bases that were read are TGTGCCAGCTCACCGGGACAGGGAGGGTCCTACAATGAA. This sequence encodes CASSPGQGGSYNE. From start to end, the CDR3 is CASSPGQGGSYNEYTF.

As for this clone: The CDR3 end lies 3 residues beyond the end of the read and is filled in from the germline J gene. The chain is built from TRBV11-1 and TRBJ1-1; tentatively, D is TRBD1 (5 bases). Trimming removed 5 bases at V and 1 base at J, with 8 bases between. Germline assignment: CDR1 SGHAT and CDR2 FQDESV (reference sequence). The CDR3 has 13 residues. The CDR3 loop reads CASSPQGNTEAFF. The CDR3 DNA, read in part, is TGTGCCAGCAGCCCCCAGGGGAACACTGAA.

A note on this clone: The read ends 3 residues before the CDR3 terminus; that terminus is restored from the germline J gene. This chain links TRBV19 with TRBJ1-2, with D tentatively TRBD1 (6 bases). Germline values: CDR1 LNHDA, CDR2 SQIVND (reference sequence). The CDR3 runs to 13 residues. CDR3 sequence: CASMDSNFYDYTF. Incomplete CDR3 DNA: TGTGCCAGTATGGACAGCAACTTCTACGAC.

As for this clone: The read ends 3 residues shy of where the CDR3 ends; the end is completed using the germline J gene. The chain links TRBV18 to TRBJ2-4, with D tentatively TRBD1 or TRBD2 (5 bases each). Germline lookup yields CDR1 KGHSH and CDR2 LQKENI. This CDR3 is built from 16 residues. CDR3 DNA, as far as it was read: TGTGCCAGCTCACCATACGACGCGACCGAAGGGGAGACT. This sequence encodes CASSPYDATEGET. The whole CDR3 is CASSPYDATEGETQYF.

On this clone itself: The CDR3 end falls 3 residues outside the read, so it is completed with the germline J gene. The chain has TRBV20-1 and TRBJ1-5; D is possibly TRBD1 (5 bases). Germline V lookup: CDR1 DFQATT, CDR2 SNEGSKA (reference sequence). This CDR3 spans 20 amino acids. Trimming took off 0 bases at V and 9 bases at J, with 33 bases between the two ends. CDR3 sequence: CSARDRGDRPDPTGGWPQHF. The DNA read from the CDR3 is TGCAGTGCTAGAGATCGCGGAGATAGGCCAGACCCGACGGGGGGGTGGCCC.

As to this clone: From the germline J gene comes the end of the CDR3, since the read stops 3 residues before it. The gene calls are TRBV29-1 and TRBJ2-6; 11 nucleotides match TRBD1. With 6 bases clipped from V and 12 bases from J, the junction kept 13 bases outside the gene matches. The CDR3 is made up of 15 amino acids. Germline values: CDR1 SQVTM, CDR2 ANQGSEA. This CDR3 reads CSVQRWDRGTLVLTF. CDR3 DNA, as far as it was read: TGCAGCGTCCAAAGGTGGGACAGGGGGACGCTCGTC. The full variable domain, in which reference TRBV29-1 and TRBJ2-6 provide the parts outside the CDR3, is SAVISQKPSRDICQRGTSLTIQCQVDSQVTMMFWYRQQPGQSLTLIATANQGSEATYESGFVIDKFPISRPNLTFSTLTVSNMSPEDSSIYLCSVQRWDRGTLVLTFGAGSRLTVL.

Notes on this clone: The read falls 3 residues short of the CDR3 end, and the missing part is taken from the germline J gene. The V and J genes are TRBV19 and TRBJ1-2, with 7 bases that match TRBD1. The CDR3 runs 14 residues. Germline assignment: CDR1 LNHDA and CDR2 SQIVND (reference sequence). The CDR3 sequence is CASTPGQRSYDYTF. The sequenced CDR3 bases are TGTGCCAGCACACCGGGACAGAGATCCTACGAC. Looking up the rest from reference TRBV19 and TRBJ1-2 gives the full variable domain: DGGITQSPKYLFRKEGQNVTLSCEQNLNHDAMYWYRQDPGQGLRLIYYSQIVNDFQKGDIAEGYSVSREKKESFPLTVTSAQKNPTAFYLCASTPGQRSYDYTFGSGTRLTVV.

A remark on this clone: The read ends 3 residues before the CDR3 terminus; that terminus is restored from the germline J gene. This rearrangement joins TRBV12-3 or TRBV12-4 to TRBJ2-3; 12 bases line up with TRBD2. V lost 6 bases and J lost 1; bases outside the gene matches: 2. The CDR3 covers 15 residues. The CDR3 region is CASRSSGGGTDTQYF. CDR3 bases read: TGTGCCAGCAGATCTAGCGGGGGGGGCACAGATACG.

A remark on this clone: The CDR3 goes on 3 residues after the read ends, and that part is filled in from the germline J gene. The rearrangement links TRBV5-1 to TRBJ2-2; 9 bases fit TRBD1. The V gene's germline CDR1 is SGHRS and CDR2 YFSETQ. This CDR3 spans 16 amino acids. CDR3 DNA, as far as it was read: TGCGCCAGCAGCTTGGTGGGACAGGGAGCGGGATCACCG. This gives the protein CASSLVGQGAGSP. The complete CDR3 protein is CASSLVGQGAGSPLFF.

Concerning this clone itself: The read terminates 3 residues before the CDR3 end, so the remaining end is supplied by the germline J gene. This chain joins TRBV5-4 and TRBJ2-1; TRBD2 agrees at 7 bases. The CDR3 totals 16 residues. V lost 1 base and J lost 2; bases outside the gene matches: 6. The germline gives CDR1 SGHNT, CDR2 YYREEE (reference sequence). Here the CDR3 reads CASSLNTRGAYNEQFF. The sequenced part of the CDR3 DNA is TGTGCCAGCAGCTTGAATACACGGGGGGCCTACAATGAG.

About this clone: Sequencing ends 3 residues short of the CDR3 end; the germline J gene provides the rest. The chain carries TRBV20-1 and TRBJ2-1, with a tentative D call TRBD2 (7 bases). From germline, CDR1 is DFQATT and CDR2 SNEGSKA (reference sequence). This CDR3 is 15 amino acids long. The V and J ends lost 5 bases and 8 bases respectively, with 22 bases between them. The CDR3 protein is CSAGPAGAGEDEQFF. CDR3 DNA (partial): TGCAGTGCTGGGCCGGCGGGGGCGGGAGAGGATGAG.

With regard to this clone: Coverage ceases 3 residues before the CDR3 finishes, and the germline J gene fills in the end. The chain is built from TRBV6-2 or TRBV6-3 and TRBJ1-1, with D perhaps TRBD1 (5 bases). The CDR3 loop spans 12 amino acids. CDR1 is MNHEY and CDR2 is SVGEGT in the germline V gene. The V gene lost 3 bases and the J gene lost 7 bases, with 9 bases spanning the gap. CDR3 DNA (partial): TGTGCCAGCAGTTATGCAGGGAGTGAA. This translates into CASSYAGSE. The full CDR3 is CASSYAGSEAFF.

A word on this clone: Read sequence stops 3 residues before the CDR3 end, and the germline J gene provides the missing end. The chain carries TRBV9 and TRBJ2-3; 14 nucleotides align to TRBD2. The junction had 8 bases not matched to a gene; V was cut back by 6 bases and J by 5 bases. Germline V CDR1 and CDR2: SGDLS, YYNGEE. The CDR3 contains 16 residues. CDR3 in amino acids: CASTRLAGGPEDTQYF. CDR3 bases read: TGTGCCAGCACCCGACTAGCGGGGGGGCCTGAAGATACG. The full variable domain, completed using reference TRBV9 and TRBJ2-3, is DSGVTQTPKHLITATGQRVTLRCSPRSGDLSVYWYQQSLDQGLQFLIQYYNGEERAKGNILERFSAQQFPDLHSELNLSSLELGDSALYFCASTRLAGGPEDTQYFGPGTRLTVL.

The CDR3 DNA, read in part, is TGTGCCAGTAGTATTTTAGGGTCGACAGGGGCTGAA. It codes for CASSILGSTGAE. The CDR3, in full, reads CASSILGSTGAEAFF. This chain links TRBV19 with TRBJ1-1, with 8 positions matching TRBD1. The observed sequence ends 3 residues before the CDR3 terminus, with the missing tail filled in from the germline J gene. The CDR3 totals 15 residues. Looked up from germline, CDR1 is LNHDA and CDR2 is SQIVND (reference sequence). Trimming took 3 bases from V and 6 from J; bases not matched to a gene: 9.

A remark on this clone: At one of its ends the junction is not consistent with the germline gene, which may arise from a read error. The read ends 3 residues early relative to the CDR3; the germline J gene fills the gap. This chain links TRBV4-2 with TRBJ2-7; weak D call: TRBD1 (6 bases). Germline V gene sequence: CDR1 LGHNA, CDR2 YNFKEQ. This CDR3 spans 14 amino acids. The CDR3 here is CASSQGQGWYEQYF. CDR3 bases read: TGCGCCAGCAGCCAAGGCCAGGGGTGGTACGAG.

For this clone: The read terminates 3 residues before the CDR3 end, so the remaining end is supplied by the germline J gene. The chain carries TRBV20-1 and TRBJ2-7; 7 bases agree with TRBD1. This CDR3 has 15 residues. Germline assignment: CDR1 DFQATT and CDR2 SNEGSKA (reference sequence). The junction had 13 bases not matched to a gene; V was cut back by 6 bases and J by 2 bases. The part of the CDR3 DNA that was read is TGCAGTGCAACCCCCTCGGACAGGACCGCCTACGAG. Translating gives CSATPSDRTAYE. The whole CDR3 is CSATPSDRTAYEQYF.

A note on this clone: Read sequence stops 3 residues before the CDR3 end, and the germline J gene provides the missing end. The chain is built from TRBV7-6 and TRBJ2-7, with D maybe TRBD2 (5 bases). The length of the CDR3 is 16 residues. Trimming shortened V by 5 bases and J by 6 bases, and 23 bases separated the two germline ends. Per germline, CDR1 SGHVS and CDR2 FNYEAQ. Incomplete CDR3 DNA: TGTGCCAGCAGCGCAGACCCGGCGGGCGCCGTCGGCGAG. It codes for CASSADPAGAVGE. The CDR3 in full is CASSADPAGAVGEQYF. Based on the CDR3 plus reference TRBV7-6 and TRBJ2-7, the full variable domain is GAGVSQSPRYKVTKRGQDVALRCDPISGHVSLYWYRQALGQGPEFLTYFNYEAQQDKSGLPNDRFSAERPEGSISTLTIQRTEQRDSAMYRCASSADPAGAVGEQYFGPGTRLTVT.

To note about this clone: The read terminates 3 residues before the CDR3 end, so the remaining end is supplied by the germline J gene. V is TRBV20-1 and J is TRBJ1-1; TRBD1 is a possible D gene (6 bases). Trimming shortened V by 4 bases and J by 7 bases, and 25 bases separated the two germline ends. The CDR3 covers 16 residues. Germline loops: CDR1 DFQATT, CDR2 SNEGSKA (reference sequence). This CDR3 reads CSANPRDTRRAYEAFF. CDR3 DNA (partial): TGCAGTGCTAACCCCCGGGACACTAGGAGGGCCTATGAA.

Notes on this clone: The CDR3 extends 3 residues past the end of the read, so its final part is completed from the germline J gene. The chain employs TRBV9 and TRBJ2-5, with 7 bases matching TRBD2. The germline V gene encodes CDR1 SGDLS and CDR2 YYNGEE. This CDR3 has 16 residues. V shed 0 bases and J 5 bases; nucleotides not matched to a gene: 10. CDR3 bases read: TGTGCCAGCAGCGTAGGGGCGGGTAGCGGGTTTGAGACC. Its protein product is CASSVGAGSGFET. The entire CDR3 protein reads CASSVGAGSGFETQYF.

Concerning this clone itself: The read is 3 residues too short to cover the CDR3 end, so that end is filled in from the germline J gene. Distinct nucleotide sequences in the sample also encode this CDR3. The chain combines TRBV20-1 with TRBJ1-2; no clear D gene. Germline V gene sequence: CDR1 DFQATT, CDR2 SNEGSKA (reference sequence). The CDR3 runs 11 residues. Trimming shortened V by 3 bases and J by 3 bases, and 5 bases separated the two germline ends. CDR3 DNA (partial): TGCAGTGCTAGTCGGGACTATGGC. It codes for CSASRDYG. The entire CDR3 reads CSASRDYGYTF.